A selection of T cell receptor beta chains follows, all from one sample in a study of T cell changes during pregnancy in multiple sclerosis. The repertoire was sequenced with immunoSEQ multiplex PCR; TCRdb's copy has only in-frame clones and lacks some. In the table there are approximately 38,000 clones, 80% to 95% of which are singletons. Sequencing was performed on CD8+ T cells from peripheral blood mononuclear cells, taken in the third trimester of pregnancy. These receptors came from a female donor with multiple sclerosis, enrolled in a pregnancy study. Both conserved end residues are part of each CDR3. The order of the fields is D gene, J gene, clone size, V gene, CDR3 DNA, CDR3 protein. The D gene is left open where the match is weak. Expanded clones get a size class; other rows say once, few or many, or leave the size out.

>.|TRBJ2-7|.|TRBV7-9
TGTGCCAGCAGTTCCCGGGACACTGTCTCCTACGAGCAGTACTTC
CASSSRDTVSYEQYF
>.|TRBJ2-1|.|TRBV27
TGTGCCAGCAGTCTTCCGGACAGTTCCTACAATGAGCAGTTCTTC
CASSLPDSSYNEQFF
>TRBD2|TRBJ2-1|.|TRBV7-6
TGTGCCAGCAGCGATGCGGGACTAGAGATCTACAATGAGCAGTTCTTC
CASSDAGLEIYNEQFF
>.|TRBJ1-1|.|TRBV29-1
TGCAGCGTCCAGGGAAACACTGAAGCTTTCTTT
CSVQGNTEAFF
>.|TRBJ2-2|.|TRBV4-3
TGCGCCAGCAGCCTCCGCCCCGCCGGCACCGGGGAGCTGTTTTTT
CASSLRPAGTGELFF
>TRBD2|TRBJ2-2|.|TRBV9
TGTGCCAGCAGCGACCCGACTAGCGGGAGTAAATCAATCCCCGGGGAGCTGTTTTTT
CASSDPTSGSKSIPGELFF
>TRBD1|TRBJ2-3|.|TRBV4-3
TGCGCCAGCAGCCCCTATGGGACAGTGGATACGCAGTATTTT
CASSPYGTVDTQYF
>.|TRBJ1-3|.|TRBV27
TGTGCCAGCAGCCAGATATCGGGTACTGGAAACACCATATATTTT
CASSQISGTGNTIYF
>.|TRBJ1-1|once|TRBV15
TGTGCCACCAGCACAGAGCCCCCGGACACTGAAGCTTTCTTT
CATSTEPPDTEAFF
>.|TRBJ1-2|.|TRBV4-3
TGCGCCAGCAGCCTAGGGGGACGGGATGGCTACACCTTC
CASSLGGRDGYTF
>.|TRBJ2-1|.|TRBV6-4
TGTGCCAGCAGTGACTCGGGGCAGGACCACAATGAGCAGTTCTTC
CASSDSGQDHNEQFF
>.|TRBJ2-1|.|TRBV19
TGTGCCAGTAGTGAACGACAGGTTAGCTCCTACAATGAGCAGTTCTTC
CASSERQVSSYNEQFF
>.|TRBJ1-1|.|TRBV27
TGTGCCAGCAGCCCTTTTGGGAGCAGCACTGAAGCTTTCTTT
CASSPFGSSTEAFF
>.|TRBJ2-5|.|TRBV12-5
TGTGCTAGTGCGGAGGGGTGGGGTACTGAAGAGACCCAGTACTTC
CASAEGWGTEETQYF
>.|TRBJ2-1|once|TRBV6-6
TGTGCCAGCATCAGGGGGGATGAGCAGTTCTTC
CASIRGDEQFF
>TRBD2|TRBJ2-3|.|TRBV27
TGTGCCAGCAGTTTACGCGGGAGGGGATCAGATACGCAGTATTTT
CASSLRGRGSDTQYF
>TRBD1|TRBJ2-7|.|TRBV9
TGTGCCAGCAGCCCCCAGGGGGATCCCTACGAGCAGTACTTC
CASSPQGDPYEQYF
>.|TRBJ2-3|.|TRBV27
TGTGCCAGCAGTTTACGTAGCGCCAAAGATACGCAGTATTTT
CASSLRSAKDTQYF
>.|TRBJ2-1|.|TRBV19
TGTGCCAGTAGTATAGGTCGCGGGGCGGCGGACGAGCAGTTCTTC
CASSIGRGAADEQFF
>.|TRBJ2-7|.|TRBV28
TGTGCCAGCAGTTTAGGTCCGGGGGTGGAGCAGTACTTC
CASSLGPGVEQYF
>.|TRBJ2-7|.|TRBV27
TGTGCCAGCAGCCATCCCGGGACTGGGGTCTCGGAGCAGTACTTC
CASSHPGTGVSEQYF
>TRBD1|TRBJ1-5|.|TRBV30
TGTGCCTGGAGTGAAGGGGGCGGTTATAGCAATCAGCCCCAGCATTTT
CAWSEGGGYSNQPQHF
>.|TRBJ1-5|.|TRBV5-8
TGTGCCAGCACCATGCTTCCGGGTGGGAATCAGCCCCAGCATTTT
CASTMLPGGNQPQHF
>TRBD1|TRBJ2-3|.|TRBV19
TGTGCCAGTAGTATCCCACCCTGGACAGGCCCAAGCACAGATACGCAGTATTTT
CASSIPPWTGPSTDTQYF